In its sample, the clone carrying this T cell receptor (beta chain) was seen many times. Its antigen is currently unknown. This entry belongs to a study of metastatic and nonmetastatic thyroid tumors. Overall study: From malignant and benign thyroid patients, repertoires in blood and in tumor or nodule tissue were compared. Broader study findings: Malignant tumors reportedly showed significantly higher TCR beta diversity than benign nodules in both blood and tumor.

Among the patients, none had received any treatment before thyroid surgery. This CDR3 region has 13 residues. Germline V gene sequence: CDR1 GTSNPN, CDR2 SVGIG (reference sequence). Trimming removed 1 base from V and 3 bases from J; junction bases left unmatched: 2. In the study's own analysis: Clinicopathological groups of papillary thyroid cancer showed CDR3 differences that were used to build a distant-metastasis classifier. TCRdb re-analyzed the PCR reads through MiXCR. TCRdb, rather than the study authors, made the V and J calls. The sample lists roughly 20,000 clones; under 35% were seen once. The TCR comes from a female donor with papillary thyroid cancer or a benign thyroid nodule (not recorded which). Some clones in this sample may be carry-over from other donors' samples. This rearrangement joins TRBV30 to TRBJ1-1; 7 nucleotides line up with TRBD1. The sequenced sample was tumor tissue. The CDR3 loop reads CAWSAGTDTEAFF. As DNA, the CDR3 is TGTGCCTGGAGTGCCGGGACAGACACTGAAGCTTTCTTT. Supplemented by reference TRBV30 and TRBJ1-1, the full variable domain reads SQTIHQWPATLVQPVGSPLSLECTVEGTSNPNLYWYRQAAGRGLQLLFYSVGIGQISSEVPQNLSASRPQDRQFILSSKKLLLSDSGFYLCAWSAGTDTEAFFGQGTRLTVV.